The next 28 T cell receptor beta chains were all read from a single sample in a study of cytomegalovirus exposure and HLA in healthy donors. PCR was performed using 60 Vbeta and 13 Jbeta primers. Assay: immunoSEQ multiplex PCR; the TCRdb copy retains only in-frame clones and omits some. Of about 170,000 clones in the sample, approximately 85% are singletons; the top ten hold around 5%. The sample taken for sequencing was PBMCs. These receptor sequences come from a girl between 5 and 17 years old in good health and CMV-seropositive.

The table lists this clone with a count of one. The chain recombines TRBV5-1 with TRBJ1-3, with 9 bases lining up with TRBD1. The V and J ends lost 0 bases and 2 bases, in that order; junction bases with no gene match: 3. Germline-derived CDR1 and CDR2 are SGHRS and YFSETQ. The length of the CDR3 is 16 residues. CDR3 bases: TGCGCCAGCAGCTTGGAGACAGGGGGTACTGGAAACACCATATATTTT. Translation gives CASSLETGGTGNTIYF.

A single count supports this clone. CDR3 DNA: TGCGCCAGCCGGCTAGCGGGGGGCTTCTACGAGCAGTACTTC. Its protein product is CASRLAGGFYEQYF. The genes are TRBV5-1 and TRBJ2-7; 11 bases match TRBD2. J lost 3 bases, V lost 7 bases, and 6 bases had no gene match. In germline, CDR1 is SGHRS, CDR2 YFSETQ. This CDR3 spans 14 amino acids.

J is TRBJ2-7 and V is TRBV5-1; D remains unclear. Germline V gives CDR1 SGHRS, CDR2 YFSETQ. The length of the CDR3 is 14 residues. The V end lost 0 bases, the J end lost 2 bases, and 9 bases lay between the germline ends. DNA for the CDR3: TGCGCCAGCAGCTTGGTGCAGGCCACCTACGAGCAGTACTTC. This codes for CASSLVQATYEQYF.

The gene calls are TRBV9 and TRBJ1-3, with unresolved D. The CDR3 has 15 residues. The V end lost 0 bases, the J end lost 0 bases, and 7 bases lay between the germline ends. Germline loops: CDR1 SGDLS, CDR2 YYNGEE. CDR3: CASSVAGFSGNTIYF. The CDR3 DNA is TGTGCCAGCAGCGTAGCCGGGTTCTCTGGAAACACCATATATTTT.

This sequence joins TRBV7-3 and TRBJ2-2, with a weak D call TRBD1 (5 bases). Trimming removed 5 bases at V and 0 bases at J, with 13 bases between. This CDR3 comprises 16 residues. Germline assignment: CDR1 SGHTA and CDR2 FQGTGA. For the CDR3, the DNA is TGTGCCAGCAGCCCAGCCCAAGGGGCGAACACCGGGGAGCTGTTTTTT. The encoded protein is CASSPAQGANTGELFF.

This chain uses TRBV4-2 with TRBJ2-2; weak D call: TRBD2 (5 bases). The CDR3 consists of 16 residues. V lost 5 bases and J lost 0, with 13 bases in between. CDR1 LGHNA and CDR2 YNFKEQ come from the germline V gene. CDR3 DNA sequence: TGTGCCAGCAGCATCCTCGGGGTTACGAACACCGGGGAGCTGTTTTTT. Protein product: CASSILGVTNTGELFF.

This chain links TRBV11-3 with TRBJ2-7; D gene ambiguous. CDR1 and CDR2 from the germline V gene are SGHNT and YENEEA. This CDR3 has 13 residues. Trimming left V 1 base short and J 4 bases short, with 8 bases between. The chain's CDR3 is CASSLVTEYEQYF. For the CDR3, the DNA is TGTGCCAGCAGCTTAGTAACTGAGTACGAGCAGTACTTC.

Concerning this clone: At one end the junction does not follow the germline gene, possibly because of a read error. The genes are TRBV30 and TRBJ1-2; TRBD1 agrees at 10 bases. Germline V CDR1 and CDR2: GTSNPN, SVGIG (reference sequence). This CDR3 is 14 amino acids long. The CDR3 DNA follows: TGTGCCTGGAGTTCCCCCGGGACAGGGGTGAAGGTTATCTTC. It codes for CAWSSPGTGVKVIF.

As concerns this clone: Germline and junction disagree at one end, which may indicate a read error. V and J are TRBV7-9 and TRBJ2-1, with 10 nucleotides matching TRBD1. The V gene's germline CDR1 is SEHNR and CDR2 FQNEAQ (reference sequence). CDR3 length: 17 amino acids. CDR3 residues: CSSSPIFVLDRGYEQFF. CDR3 nucleotides: TGTTCCAGCAGCCCCATCTTCGTCTTGGACAGGGGGTATGAGCAGTTCTTC.

The sample holds a few counts of this clone. The V and J genes are TRBV19 and TRBJ1-3; weak D call: TRBD1 (6 bases). Trimming stripped 7 bases from V and 0 bases from J, with 25 bases between. CDR3 length equals 19 residues. Germline CDR1 is LNHDA and CDR2 is SQIVND (reference sequence). The CDR3: CASTVRVDQQGPSGNTIYF. CDR3 nucleotide sequence: TGTGCCAGTACGGTACGAGTTGATCAACAGGGCCCCTCTGGAAACACCATATATTTT.

This chain links TRBV6-5 with TRBJ1-2; 7 bases align to TRBD1. The length of the CDR3 is 15 residues. The V gene's germline CDR1 is MNHEY and CDR2 SVGAGI. Trimming at V came to 6 bases and at J to 1 base, leaving 8 bases not matched to a gene. The CDR3: CASRGRDSDNYGYTF. For the CDR3, the DNA is TGTGCCAGCAGGGGCCGGGACAGTGATAACTATGGCTACACCTTC.

This rearrangement joins TRBV6-1 to TRBJ2-5; 7 bases map to TRBD2. Germline V gene data show CDR1 as MNHNS and CDR2 as SASEGT. J was trimmed by 5 bases and V by 5 bases; bases with no gene match: 8. This CDR3 spans 14 amino acids. The DNA of the CDR3 is TGTGCCAGCAGTCAGGGAGGGGTGGGGGAGACCCAGTACTTC. Translated: CASSQGGVGETQYF.

The chain recombines TRBV15 with TRBJ2-7; no clear D gene. CDR1 and CDR2 (germline): LNHNV, YYDKDF (reference sequence). There are 12 residues in the CDR3. Trimming took off 5 bases at V and 3 bases at J, with 8 bases between the two ends. The CDR3 protein is CATSSNFYEQYF. DNA of the CDR3: TGTGCCACCAGCTCCAATTTCTACGAGCAGTACTTC.

The chain couples TRBV7-6 to TRBJ2-7; 8 positions agree with TRBD2. The CDR3 sequence is 17 residues long. After removal of 5 bases from V and 3 bases from J, the junction contained 15 bases not matched to a gene. The germline V gene encodes CDR1 SGHVS and CDR2 FNYEAQ. The CDR3 sequence: CASSPGGGQGFNYEQYF. The CDR3, as DNA: TGTGCCAGCAGCCCCGGGGGGGGGCAAGGCTTTAACTACGAGCAGTACTTC.

There are a few counts of this clone. The chain is built from TRBV6-1 and TRBJ2-7; 9 bases agree with TRBD1. The trim removed 1 base at V and 7 bases at J, leaving 8 bases unmatched. Germline V CDR1 and CDR2: MNHNS, SASEGT. The CDR3 runs to 15 residues. The CDR3 region has the DNA TGTGCCAGCAGTGAAGTCGAGACAGGGGGGCGGGAGCAGTACTTC. As protein: CASSEVETGGREQYF.

This clone appeared a single time. A junction end diverges from the germline sequence, so it may reflect a read error. V gene TRBV11-2 combines with J gene TRBJ1-1; D is uncertain. Germline CDR1 is SGHAT and CDR2 is FQNNGV. The CDR3 is 13 amino acids. DNA of the CDR3: TGTGCCAGCAGATTAGACGGTTCCACTGAAGCTTTCTTT. It specifies CASRLDGSTEAFF.

The genes are TRBV6-1 and TRBJ1-1; unclear D gene. This CDR3 contains 11 residues. Trimming removed 6 bases at V and 6 bases at J, with 8 bases between. The germline CDR1 and CDR2 sequences are MNHNS and SASEGT. The CDR3 nucleotides are TGTGCCAGCAGATCGTTCGCTGAAGCTTTCTTT. This sequence encodes CASRSFAEAFF.

The chain has TRBV11-3 and TRBJ2-1; no reliable D call. The V end lost 4 bases, the J end lost 6 bases, and 10 bases lay between the germline ends. From germline, CDR1 is SGHNT and CDR2 YENEEA. The CDR3 runs to 13 residues. The CDR3 sequence is CASSSLTGNEQFF. As DNA, the CDR3 is TGTGCCAGCAGCTCGCTGACTGGCAATGAGCAGTTCTTC. Variable domain in full (rest from reference TRBV11-3 and TRBJ2-1): EAGVVQSPRYKIIEKKQPVAFWCNPISGHNTLYWYLQNLGQGPELLIRYENEEAVDDSQLPKDRFSAERLKGVDSTLKIQPAELGDSAVYLCASSSLTGNEQFFGPGTRLTVL.

The chain has TRBV11-2 and TRBJ1-1; 7 positions match TRBD1. Germline V gene data show CDR1 as SGHAT and CDR2 as FQNNGV. The CDR3 sequence is 15 residues long. V dropped 6 bases and J dropped 2; count of bases not matched to a gene: 9. This chain's CDR3 is CASRPLRGPNTEAFF. CDR3 sequence (DNA): TGTGCCAGCAGACCACTAAGGGGGCCTAACACTGAAGCTTTCTTT.

The chain is built from TRBV5-6 and TRBJ1-1, with D unresolved. The germline V and J ends were trimmed by 0 bases and 1 base, with 7 bases remaining between them. The CDR3 covers 14 residues. The germline V gene encodes CDR1 SGHDT and CDR2 YYEEEE. CDR3 region: CASSLAYRNTEAFF. CDR3 sequence (DNA): TGTGCCAGCAGCTTGGCGTACAGGAACACTGAAGCTTTCTTT.

This clone has only a few counts. The rearrangement uses TRBV6-5 and TRBJ1-3, with 7 bases matching TRBD1. Germline values: CDR1 MNHEY, CDR2 SVGAGI. J lost 0 bases, V lost 4 bases, and 6 bases had no gene match. This CDR3 has 16 amino acids. CDR3 sequence (DNA): TGTGCCAGCAGTTCCGGGACAGCCGGCTCTGGAAACACCATATATTTT. Protein product: CASSSGTAGSGNTIYF.

The chain joins TRBV6-5 to TRBJ2-5; D might be TRBD1 (6 bases). This CDR3 contains 15 residues. The V and J ends lost 6 bases and 5 bases respectively, with 19 bases between them. The germline V gene encodes CDR1 MNHEY and CDR2 SVGAGI. The CDR3: CASRLTGYSVETQYF. The DNA for the CDR3 is TGTGCCAGCAGGCTAACAGGGTATTCGGTGGAGACCCAGTACTTC.

This chain joins TRBV5-6 and TRBJ2-1; 9 bases fit TRBD2. The CDR3 loop spans 16 amino acids. With V trimmed by 2 bases and J by 4 bases, 7 bases remained unmatched. Looked up from germline, CDR1 is SGHDT and CDR2 is YYEEEE. CDR3 sequence reads: CASSLGWTSEYNEQFF. DNA of the CDR3: TGTGCCAGCAGCTTAGGGTGGACTAGCGAGTACAATGAGCAGTTCTTC.

The CDR3 sequence: CASSRRATEAFF. In nucleotides, the CDR3 is TGTGCCAGCAGTCGCAGGGCCACTGAAGCTTTCTTT. This chain connects TRBV6-1 to TRBJ1-1; D might be TRBD1 (5 bases). Per germline, CDR1 MNHNS and CDR2 SASEGT. Trimming removed 5 bases from V and 4 bases from J, with 8 bases in between. This CDR3 contains 12 residues.

V is TRBV5-4 and J is TRBJ2-3; the match to TRBD2 covers 14 bases. CDR1 and CDR2 from the germline V gene are SGHNT and YYREEE (reference sequence). J gave up 0 bases and V 5 bases, and 5 bases lay outside the gene matches. This CDR3 comprises 17 residues. CDR3 DNA: TGTGCCAGCAGTACGGGACTAGCGGGGGCCAGCACAGATACGCAGTATTTT. Translating it yields CASSTGLAGASTDTQYF.

This clone was observed a single time. The chain is built from TRBV10-3 and TRBJ2-5; 10 positions match TRBD2. After removal of 8 bases from V and 1 base from J, the junction contained 4 bases not matched to a gene. From germline, CDR1 is ENHRY and CDR2 SYGVKD. The CDR3 has 14 amino acids. As DNA, the CDR3 is TGTGCCATCTCAGTAGCGGGGGGCCAAGAGACCCAGTACTTC. This translates into CAISVAGGQETQYF.

This sequence joins TRBV19 and TRBJ1-4, with TRBD1 matching 7 bases. The V gene's germline CDR1 is LNHDA and CDR2 SQIVND (reference sequence). Unmatched junction bases numbered 8, after V lost 7 bases and J lost 0 bases. This CDR3 has 16 residues. CDR3: CASNLRGGTTNEKLFF. CDR3 DNA: TGTGCCAGTAATCTGAGAGGGGGCACAACTAATGAAAAACTGTTTTTT.

This clone was detected a few times. The chain links TRBV6-1 to TRBJ1-5, with unresolved D. Between the trimmed V and J ends, which lost 5 bases and 6 bases, there was a span of 17 bases. The CDR3 totals 15 residues. Germline CDR1 MNHNS, CDR2 SASEGT. The CDR3 region has the DNA TGTGCCAGCAGTACACACGGGGAGTGGGGTCAGCCCCAGCATTTT. Amino acids: CASSTHGEWGQPQHF.